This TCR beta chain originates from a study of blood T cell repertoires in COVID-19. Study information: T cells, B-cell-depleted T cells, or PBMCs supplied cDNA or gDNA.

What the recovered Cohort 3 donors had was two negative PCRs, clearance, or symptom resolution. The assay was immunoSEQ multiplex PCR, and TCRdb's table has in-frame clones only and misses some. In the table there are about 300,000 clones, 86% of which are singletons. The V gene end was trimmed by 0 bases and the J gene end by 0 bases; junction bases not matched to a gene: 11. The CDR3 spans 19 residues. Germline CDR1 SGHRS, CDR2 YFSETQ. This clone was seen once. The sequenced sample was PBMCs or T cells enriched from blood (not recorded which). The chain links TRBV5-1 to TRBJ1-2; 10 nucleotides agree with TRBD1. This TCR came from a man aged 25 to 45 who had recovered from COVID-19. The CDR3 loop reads CASSLALEDRGLANYGYTF. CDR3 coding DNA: TGCGCCAGCAGCTTGGCGTTGGAGGACAGGGGGTTAGCTAACTATGGCTACACCTTC.